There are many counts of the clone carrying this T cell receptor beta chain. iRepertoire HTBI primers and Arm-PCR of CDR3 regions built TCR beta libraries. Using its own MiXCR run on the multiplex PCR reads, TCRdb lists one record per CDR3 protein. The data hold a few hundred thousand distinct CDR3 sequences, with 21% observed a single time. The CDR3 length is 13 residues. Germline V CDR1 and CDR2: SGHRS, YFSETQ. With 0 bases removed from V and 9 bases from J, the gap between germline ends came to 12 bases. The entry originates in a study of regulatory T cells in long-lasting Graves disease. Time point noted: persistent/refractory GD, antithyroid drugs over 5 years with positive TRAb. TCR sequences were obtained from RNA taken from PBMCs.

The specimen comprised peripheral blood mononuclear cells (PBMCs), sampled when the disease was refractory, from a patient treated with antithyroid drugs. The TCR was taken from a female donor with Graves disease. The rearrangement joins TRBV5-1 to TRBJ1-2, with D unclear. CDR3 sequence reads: CASSLEGAISYTF. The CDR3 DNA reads TGCGCCAGCAGCTTGGAGGGAGCTATTAGCTACACCTTC.